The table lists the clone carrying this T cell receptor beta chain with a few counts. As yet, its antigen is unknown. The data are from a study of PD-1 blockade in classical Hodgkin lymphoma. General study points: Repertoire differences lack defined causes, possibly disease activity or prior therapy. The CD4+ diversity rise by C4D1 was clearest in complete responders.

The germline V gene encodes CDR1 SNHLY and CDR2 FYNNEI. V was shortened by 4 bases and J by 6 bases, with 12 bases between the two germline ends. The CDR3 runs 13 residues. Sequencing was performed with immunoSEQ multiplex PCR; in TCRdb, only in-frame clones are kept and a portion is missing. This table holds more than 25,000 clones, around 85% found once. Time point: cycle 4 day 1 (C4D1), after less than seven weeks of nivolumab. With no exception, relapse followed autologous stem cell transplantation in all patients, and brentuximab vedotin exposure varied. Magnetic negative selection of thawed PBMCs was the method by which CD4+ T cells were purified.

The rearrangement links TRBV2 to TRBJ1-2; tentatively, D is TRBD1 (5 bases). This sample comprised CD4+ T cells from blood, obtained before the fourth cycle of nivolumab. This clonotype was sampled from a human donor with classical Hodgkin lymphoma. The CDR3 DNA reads TGTGCCAGCAGTGTTAGGCCGGGGGATGGCTACACCTTC. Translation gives CASSVRPGDGYTF.